The clone carrying this TCR beta chain was seen more than once but under ten times. The antigen is not known. Libraries were prepared by immunoSEQ multiplex PCR; TCRdb keeps only in-frame clonotypes and omits some of them. This sample yields 100,000 to 150,000 clones, of which roughly 90% are seen a single time; more than 4% belongs to the top ten. These data belong to a study of T cell responses to AZD1222 COVID-19 vaccine. Study as a whole: Doses given second, at about 4 or about 12 weeks, were pooled. Study findings and constraints: Clonal diversity was possibly underestimated; the donors were predominantly white British and more often female. When two AZD1222 doses had been given, Spike-specific TCR breadth and depth rose. Vaccine-related CD4 TCRs covered spike, predominating at 160-218 and 743-854.

Germline-derived CDR1 and CDR2 are MNHNS and SASEGT. The ends lost 3 bases at V and 0 bases at J; junction bases unmatched: 7. The CDR3 is 18 amino acids. This chain links TRBV6-1 with TRBJ1-3, with 11 bases lining up with TRBD1. This clonotype was sampled from an adult in good health. The sample in question was peripheral blood, obtained on day 0 of AZD1222 vaccination. This CDR3 reads CASSDRTGGLSSGNTIYF. The CDR3 DNA is TGTGCCAGCAGTGATAGGACAGGGGGCCTCAGCTCTGGAAACACCATATATTTT.